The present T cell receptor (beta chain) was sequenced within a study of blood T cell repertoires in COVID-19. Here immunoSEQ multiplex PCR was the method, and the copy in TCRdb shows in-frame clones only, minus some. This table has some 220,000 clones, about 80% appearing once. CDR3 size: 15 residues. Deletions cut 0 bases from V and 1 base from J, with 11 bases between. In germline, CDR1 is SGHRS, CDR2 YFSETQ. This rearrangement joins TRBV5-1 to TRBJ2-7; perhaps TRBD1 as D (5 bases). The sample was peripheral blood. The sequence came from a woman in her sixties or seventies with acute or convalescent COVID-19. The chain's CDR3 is CASSLAPRQSYEQYF. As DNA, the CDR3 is TGCGCCAGCAGCTTGGCCCCGAGACAGTCCTACGAGCAGTACTTC.